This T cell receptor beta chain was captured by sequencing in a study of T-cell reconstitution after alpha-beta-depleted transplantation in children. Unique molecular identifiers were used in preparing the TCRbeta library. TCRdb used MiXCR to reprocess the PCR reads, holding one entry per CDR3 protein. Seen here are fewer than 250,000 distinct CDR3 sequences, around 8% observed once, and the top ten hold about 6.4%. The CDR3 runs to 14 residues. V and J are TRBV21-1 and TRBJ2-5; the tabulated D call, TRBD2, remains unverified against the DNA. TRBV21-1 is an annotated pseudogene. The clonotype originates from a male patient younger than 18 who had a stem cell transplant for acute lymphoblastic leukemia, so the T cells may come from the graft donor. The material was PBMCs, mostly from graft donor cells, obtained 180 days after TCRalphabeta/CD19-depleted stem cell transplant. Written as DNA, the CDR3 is TGTGCCAGCAGCAAAACGGGCCCGAGGGAGACCCAGTACTTC. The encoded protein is CASSKTGPRETQYF.